The TCR beta chain described here comes from a study of control samples from healthy donors and cancer patients. CDR3 length equals 13 residues. Germline V CDR1 and CDR2: SGDLS, YYNGEE. V was pared by 3 bases and J by 1 base, with 7 bases between. Assay used: immunoSEQ multiplex PCR; TCRdb lists only in-frame clones, some missing. The sample shows 150,000 to 200,000 clones, 91% of them seen only once. The source is a woman younger than 45 in good health. Sequencing input: blood. The rearrangement links TRBV9 to TRBJ1-1; D call uncertain. Here the CDR3 reads CASSDGPNTEAFF. The CDR3 DNA reads TGTGCCAGCAGCGACGGACCGAACACTGAAGCTTTCTTT.